This T cell receptor beta chain was sequenced in a study of OX40 agonist ivuxolimab in advanced cancers. On the study more broadly: Among those treated, three patients had partial responses, one with hepatocellular carcinoma and two with cutaneous melanoma.

Study results and limitations: At 0.1 to 3.0 mg/kg and by week 6, clonal expansion occurred in CD4+ and CD8+ blood T cells.

The CDR3 runs to 16 residues. CDR1 is SGHTA, CDR2 FQGNSA, per germline. The table lists this clone with a count of one. What it recognizes is unknown. An end of the junction does not agree with germline; a read error may underlie this. The table came from immunoSEQ multiplex PCR; TCRdb's copy has only in-frame clones and leaves some out. The sample lists 72,000 or so clones; around 87% were seen once. Sequenced material: CD4+ or CD8+ T cells sorted from blood, taken in a trial of the OX40 agonist ivuxolimab. The chain employs TRBV7-2 and TRBJ2-2; a weak D match, TRBD1 (7 bases). The TCR originated in an adult with an advanced solid tumor such as melanoma, head and neck, liver or kidney cancer. This CDR3 is CASSSLGGTVAGGLFF. DNA for the CDR3: TGTGCCAGCAGCTCATTGGGCGGGACAGTTGCCGGGGGGCTGTTTTTT.